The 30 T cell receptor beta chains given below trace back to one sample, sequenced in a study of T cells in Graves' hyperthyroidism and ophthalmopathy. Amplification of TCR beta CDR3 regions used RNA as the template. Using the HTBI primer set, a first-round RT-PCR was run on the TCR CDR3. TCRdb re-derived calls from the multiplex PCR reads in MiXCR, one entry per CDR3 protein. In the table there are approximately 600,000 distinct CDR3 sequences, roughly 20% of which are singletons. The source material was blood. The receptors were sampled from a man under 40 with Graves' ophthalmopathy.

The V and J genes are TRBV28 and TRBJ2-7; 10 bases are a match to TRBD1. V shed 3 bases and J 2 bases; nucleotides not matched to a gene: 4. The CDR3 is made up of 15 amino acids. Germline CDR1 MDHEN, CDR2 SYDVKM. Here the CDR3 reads CASSFDGTGAYEQYF. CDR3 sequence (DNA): TGTGCCAGCAGTTTTGACGGGACAGGGGCCTACGAGCAGTACTTC.

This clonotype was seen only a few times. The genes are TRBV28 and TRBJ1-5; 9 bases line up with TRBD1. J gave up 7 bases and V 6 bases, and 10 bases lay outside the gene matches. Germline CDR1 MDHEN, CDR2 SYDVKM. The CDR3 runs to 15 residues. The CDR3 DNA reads TGTGCCAGCAGGCCGGGACAGGGTTTTTTGCAGCCCCAGCATTTT. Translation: CASRPGQGFLQPQHF.

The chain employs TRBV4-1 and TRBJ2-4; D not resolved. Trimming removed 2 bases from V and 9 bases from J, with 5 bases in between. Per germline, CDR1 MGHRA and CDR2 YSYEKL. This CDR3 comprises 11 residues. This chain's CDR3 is CASSQLRIQYF. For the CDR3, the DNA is TGCGCCAGCAGCCAACTGCGCATTCAGTACTTC.

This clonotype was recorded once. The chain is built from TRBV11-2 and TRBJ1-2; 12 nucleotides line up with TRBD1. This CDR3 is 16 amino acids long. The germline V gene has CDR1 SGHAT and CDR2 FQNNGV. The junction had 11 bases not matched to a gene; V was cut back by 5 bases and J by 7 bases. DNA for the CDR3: TGTGCCAGCAGCCAAGTCGCGGGACAGGGGGCGCCTGGCTACACCTTC. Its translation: CASSQVAGQGAPGYTF. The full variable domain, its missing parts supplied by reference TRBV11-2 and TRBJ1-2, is EAGVAQSPRYKIIEKRQSVAFWCNPISGHATLYWYQQILGQGPKLLIQFQNNGVVDDSQLPKDRFSAERLKGVDSTLKIQPAKLEDSAVYLCASSQVAGQGAPGYTFGSGTRLTVV.

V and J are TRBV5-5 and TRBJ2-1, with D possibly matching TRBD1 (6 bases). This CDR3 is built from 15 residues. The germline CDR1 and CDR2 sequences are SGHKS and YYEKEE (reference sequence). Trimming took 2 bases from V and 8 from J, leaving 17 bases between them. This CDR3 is CASSLQGSGRDEQFF. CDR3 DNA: TGTGCCAGCAGCTTACAGGGCTCTGGGAGAGATGAGCAGTTCTTC.

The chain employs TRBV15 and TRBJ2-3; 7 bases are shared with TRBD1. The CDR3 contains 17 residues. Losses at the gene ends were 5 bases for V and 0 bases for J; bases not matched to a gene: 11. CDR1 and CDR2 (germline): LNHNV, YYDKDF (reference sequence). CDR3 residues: CATSGRTGPISTDTQYF. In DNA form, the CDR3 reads TGTGCCACCAGCGGACGGACAGGACCGATTAGCACAGATACGCAGTATTTT.

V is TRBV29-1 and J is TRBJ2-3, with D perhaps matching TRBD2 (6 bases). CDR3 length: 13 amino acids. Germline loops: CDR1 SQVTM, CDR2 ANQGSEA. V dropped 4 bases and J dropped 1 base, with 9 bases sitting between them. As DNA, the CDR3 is TGCAGCGTTGCGACTAGGGGCACAGATACGCAGTATTTT. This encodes CSVATRGTDTQYF.

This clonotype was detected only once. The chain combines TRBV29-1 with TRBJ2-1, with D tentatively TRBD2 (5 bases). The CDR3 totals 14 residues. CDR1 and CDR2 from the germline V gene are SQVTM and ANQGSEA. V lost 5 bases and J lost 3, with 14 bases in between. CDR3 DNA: TGCAGCGTTAGGTCCGGACTGAGCTACAATGAGCAGTTCTTC. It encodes CSVRSGLSYNEQFF.

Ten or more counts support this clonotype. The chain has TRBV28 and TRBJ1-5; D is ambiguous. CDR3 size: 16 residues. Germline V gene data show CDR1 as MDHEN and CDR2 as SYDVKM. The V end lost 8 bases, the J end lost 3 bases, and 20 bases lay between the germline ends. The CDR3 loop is CASSRLTRVSNQPQHF. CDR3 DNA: TGTGCCAGCTCCCGTCTCACAAGGGTTTCCAATCAGCCCCAGCATTTT.

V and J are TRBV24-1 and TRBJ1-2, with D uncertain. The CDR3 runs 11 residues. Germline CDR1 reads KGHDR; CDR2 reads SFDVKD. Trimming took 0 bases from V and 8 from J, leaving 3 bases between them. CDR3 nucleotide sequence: TGTGCCACCAGTGATTTGCGGGGCTACACCTTC. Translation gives CATSDLRGYTF.

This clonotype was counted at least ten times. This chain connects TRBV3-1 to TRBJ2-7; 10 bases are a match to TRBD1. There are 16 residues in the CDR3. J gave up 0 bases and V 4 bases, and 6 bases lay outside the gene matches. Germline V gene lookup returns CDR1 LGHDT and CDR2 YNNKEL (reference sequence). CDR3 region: CASSPRDRGSSYEQYF. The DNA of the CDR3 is TGTGCCAGCAGCCCCCGGGACAGGGGTAGCTCCTACGAGCAGTACTTC.

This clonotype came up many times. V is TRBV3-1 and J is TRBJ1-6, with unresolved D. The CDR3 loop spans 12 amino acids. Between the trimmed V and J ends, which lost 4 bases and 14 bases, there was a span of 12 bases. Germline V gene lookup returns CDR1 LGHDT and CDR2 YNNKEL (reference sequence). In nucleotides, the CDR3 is TGTGCCAGCAGCCCACATCTGGGTTCCCTCCACTTT. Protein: CASSPHLGSLHF.

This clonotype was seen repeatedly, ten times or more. CDR3 region: CSVEGRQNTEAFF. DNA of the CDR3: TGCAGCGTTGAGGGACGGCAGAACACTGAAGCTTTCTTT. This chain links TRBV29-1 with TRBJ1-1; TRBD1 is a possible D gene (5 bases). This CDR3 is built from 13 residues. Germline CDR1 and CDR2: SQVTM and ANQGSEA. V gave up 3 bases and J gave up 1 base, with 9 bases separating them.

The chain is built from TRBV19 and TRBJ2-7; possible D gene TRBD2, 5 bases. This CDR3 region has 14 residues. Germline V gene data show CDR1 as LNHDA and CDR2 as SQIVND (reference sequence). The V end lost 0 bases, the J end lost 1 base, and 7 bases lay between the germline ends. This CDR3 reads CASSIDERSYEQYF. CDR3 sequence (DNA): TGTGCCAGTAGTATAGATGAGCGGTCCTACGAGCAGTACTTC.

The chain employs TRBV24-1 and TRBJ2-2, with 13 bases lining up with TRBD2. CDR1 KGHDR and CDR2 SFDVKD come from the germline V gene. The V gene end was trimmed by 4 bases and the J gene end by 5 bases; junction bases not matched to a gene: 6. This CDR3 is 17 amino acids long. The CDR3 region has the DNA TGTGCCACCAGTGAACCTACTAGCGGGAGGGCTACCGGGGAGCTGTTTTTT. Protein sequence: CATSEPTSGRATGELFF.

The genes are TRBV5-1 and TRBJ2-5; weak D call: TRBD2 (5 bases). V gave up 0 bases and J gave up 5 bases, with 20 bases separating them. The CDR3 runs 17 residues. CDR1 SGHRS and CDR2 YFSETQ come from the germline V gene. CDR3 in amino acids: CASSLGQTLRGMETQYF. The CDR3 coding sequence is TGCGCCAGCAGCTTGGGGCAGACCCTTCGGGGTATGGAGACCCAGTACTTC.

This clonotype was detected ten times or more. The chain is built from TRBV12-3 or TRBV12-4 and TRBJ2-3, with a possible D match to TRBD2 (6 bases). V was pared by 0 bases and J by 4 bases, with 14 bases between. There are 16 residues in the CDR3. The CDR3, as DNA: TGTGCCAGCAGTTTAGCGGGGGACTCTAATCCAGATACGCAGTATTTT. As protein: CASSLAGDSNPDTQYF.

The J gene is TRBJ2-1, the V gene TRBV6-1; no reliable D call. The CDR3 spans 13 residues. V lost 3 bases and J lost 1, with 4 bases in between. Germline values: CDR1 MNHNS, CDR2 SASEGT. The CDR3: CASSDPSYNEQFF. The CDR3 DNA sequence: TGTGCCAGCAGTGACCCATCCTACAATGAGCAGTTCTTC.

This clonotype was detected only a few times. The CDR3 reads CASKTDYYEQYF. The CDR3 coding sequence is TGTGCCAGCAAGACAGACTACTACGAGCAGTACTTC. This chain links TRBV28 with TRBJ2-7; the D gene could be TRBD1 or TRBD2 (5 bases each). Per the germline V gene, CDR1 is MDHEN and CDR2 is SYDVKM. The CDR3 extends over 12 amino acids. Trimming took off 7 bases at V and 3 bases at J, with 10 bases between the two ends.

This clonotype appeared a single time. As DNA, the CDR3 is TGTGCCAGCAGTTTGGGGGGGGGGGGTGGAAACATTCAGTACTTC. This sequence encodes CASSLGGGGGNIQYF. V usage is TRBV28 and J usage is TRBJ2-4; 7 bases map to TRBD2. The CDR3 is 15 amino acids. V dropped 3 bases and J dropped 6; count of bases not matched to a gene: 8. Germline-derived CDR1 and CDR2 are MDHEN and SYDVKM.

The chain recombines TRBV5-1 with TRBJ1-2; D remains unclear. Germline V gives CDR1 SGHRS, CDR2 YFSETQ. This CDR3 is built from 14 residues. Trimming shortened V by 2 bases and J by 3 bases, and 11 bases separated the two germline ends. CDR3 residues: CASSFRPSDYGYTF. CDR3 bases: TGCGCCAGCAGCTTTAGGCCTTCGGACTATGGCTACACCTTC.

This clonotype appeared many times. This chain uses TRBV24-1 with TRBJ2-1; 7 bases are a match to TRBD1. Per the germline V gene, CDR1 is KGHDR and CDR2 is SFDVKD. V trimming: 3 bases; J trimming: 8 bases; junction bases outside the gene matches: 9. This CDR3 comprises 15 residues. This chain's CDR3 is CATSDRGRGLDEQFF. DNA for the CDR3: TGTGCCACCAGTGATAGGGGCAGGGGGTTAGATGAGCAGTTCTTC.

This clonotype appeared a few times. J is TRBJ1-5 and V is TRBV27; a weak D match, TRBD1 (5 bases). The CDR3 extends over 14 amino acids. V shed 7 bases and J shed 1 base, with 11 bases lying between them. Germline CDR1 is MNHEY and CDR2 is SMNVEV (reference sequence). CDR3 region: CASNIRGSNQPQHF. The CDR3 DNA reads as TGTGCCAGCAATATTCGGGGGAGCAATCAGCCCCAGCATTTT.

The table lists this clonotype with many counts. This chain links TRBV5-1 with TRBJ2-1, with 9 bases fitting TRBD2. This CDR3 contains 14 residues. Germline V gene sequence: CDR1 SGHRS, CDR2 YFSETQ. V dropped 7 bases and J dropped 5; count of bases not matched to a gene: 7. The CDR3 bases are TGCGCCAGCGCACCTAGCGGGACGAACAATGAGCAGTTCTTC. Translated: CASAPSGTNNEQFF.

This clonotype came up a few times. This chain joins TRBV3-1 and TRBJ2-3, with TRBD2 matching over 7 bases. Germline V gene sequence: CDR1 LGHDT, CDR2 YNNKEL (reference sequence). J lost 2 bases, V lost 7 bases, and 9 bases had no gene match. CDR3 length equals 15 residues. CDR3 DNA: TGTGCCAGCAAGTCGGCGGGAGCGACCACAGATACGCAGTATTTT. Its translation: CASKSAGATTDTQYF.

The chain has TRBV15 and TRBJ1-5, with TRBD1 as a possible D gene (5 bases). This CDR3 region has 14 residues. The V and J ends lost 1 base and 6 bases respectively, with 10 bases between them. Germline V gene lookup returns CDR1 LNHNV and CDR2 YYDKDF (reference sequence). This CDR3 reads CATSRAGSLQPQHF. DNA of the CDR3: TGTGCCACCAGCAGAGCAGGGTCTCTTCAGCCCCAGCATTTT.

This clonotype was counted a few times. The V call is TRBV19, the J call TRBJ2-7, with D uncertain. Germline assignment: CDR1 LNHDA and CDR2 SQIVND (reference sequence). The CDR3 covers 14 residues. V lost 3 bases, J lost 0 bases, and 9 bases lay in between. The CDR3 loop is CASSITVSSYEQYF. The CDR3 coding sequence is TGTGCCAGTAGTATCACAGTGAGCTCCTACGAGCAGTACTTC.

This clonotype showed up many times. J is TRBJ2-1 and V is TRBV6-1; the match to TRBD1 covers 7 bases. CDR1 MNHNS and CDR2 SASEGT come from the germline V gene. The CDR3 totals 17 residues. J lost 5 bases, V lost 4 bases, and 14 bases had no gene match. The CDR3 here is CASSGQGVRLFDNEQFF. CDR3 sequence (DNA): TGTGCCAGCAGTGGTCAGGGGGTACGACTGTTCGACAATGAGCAGTTCTTC.

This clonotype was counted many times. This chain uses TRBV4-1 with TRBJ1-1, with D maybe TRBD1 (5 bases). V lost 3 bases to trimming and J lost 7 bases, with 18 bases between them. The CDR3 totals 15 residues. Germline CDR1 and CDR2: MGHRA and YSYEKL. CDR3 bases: TGCGCCAGCAGCCACCCGTGGGGAGGGACTGGTGAAGCTTTCTTT. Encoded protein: CASSHPWGGTGEAFF.

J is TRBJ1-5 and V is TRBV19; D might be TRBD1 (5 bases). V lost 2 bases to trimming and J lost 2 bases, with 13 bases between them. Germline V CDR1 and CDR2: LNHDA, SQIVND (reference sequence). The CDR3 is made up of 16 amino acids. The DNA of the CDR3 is TGTGCCAGTAGTATACTGGGGGTTCGGGGCAATCAGCCCCAGCATTTT. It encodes CASSILGVRGNQPQHF.